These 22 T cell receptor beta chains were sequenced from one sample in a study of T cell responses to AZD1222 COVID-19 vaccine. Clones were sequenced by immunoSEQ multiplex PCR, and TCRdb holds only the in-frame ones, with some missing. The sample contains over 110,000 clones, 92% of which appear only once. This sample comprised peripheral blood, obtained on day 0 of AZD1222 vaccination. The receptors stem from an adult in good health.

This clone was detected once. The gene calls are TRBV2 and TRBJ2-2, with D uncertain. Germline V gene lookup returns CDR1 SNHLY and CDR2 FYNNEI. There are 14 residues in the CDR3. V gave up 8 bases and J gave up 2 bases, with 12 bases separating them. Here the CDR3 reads CASRTGSNTGELFF. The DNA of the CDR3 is TGTGCCAGCCGGACGGGTTCAAACACCGGGGAGCTGTTTTTT.

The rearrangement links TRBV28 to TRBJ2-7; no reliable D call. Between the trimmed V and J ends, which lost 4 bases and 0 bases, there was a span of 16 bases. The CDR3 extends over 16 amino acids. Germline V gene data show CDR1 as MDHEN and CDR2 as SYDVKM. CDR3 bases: TGTGCCAGCAGTTCCTACAGTGGCTCGAGCTCCTACGAGCAGTACTTC. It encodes CASSSYSGSSSYEQYF.

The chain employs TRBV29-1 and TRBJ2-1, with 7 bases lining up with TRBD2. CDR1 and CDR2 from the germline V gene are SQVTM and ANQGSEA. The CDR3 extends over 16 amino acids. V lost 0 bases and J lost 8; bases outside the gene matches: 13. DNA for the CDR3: TGCAGCGTTGAAGATCTTTGGCTAGCGGAAGAGGATGAGCAGTTCTTC. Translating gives CSVEDLWLAEEDEQFF.

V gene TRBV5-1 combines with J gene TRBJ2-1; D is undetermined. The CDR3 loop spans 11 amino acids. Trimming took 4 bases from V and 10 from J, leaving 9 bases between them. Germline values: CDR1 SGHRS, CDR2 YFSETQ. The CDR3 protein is CASSAHEEQFF. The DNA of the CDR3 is TGCGCCAGCAGCGCCCATGAGGAGCAGTTCTTC.

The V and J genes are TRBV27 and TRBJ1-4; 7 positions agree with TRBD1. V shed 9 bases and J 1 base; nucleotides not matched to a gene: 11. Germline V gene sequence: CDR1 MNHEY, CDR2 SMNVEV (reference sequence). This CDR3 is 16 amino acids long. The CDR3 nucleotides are TGTGCCAGTAGGGGGCAGGGGGGACGAACTAATGAAAAACTGTTTTTT. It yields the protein CASRGQGGRTNEKLFF.

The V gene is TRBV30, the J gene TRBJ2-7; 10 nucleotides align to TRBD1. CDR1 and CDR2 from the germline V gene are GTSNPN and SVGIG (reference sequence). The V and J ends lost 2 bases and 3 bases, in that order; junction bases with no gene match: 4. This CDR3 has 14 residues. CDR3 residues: CAWSSGTGDYEQYF. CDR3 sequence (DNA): TGTGCCTGGAGTTCGGGGACAGGGGACTACGAGCAGTACTTC.

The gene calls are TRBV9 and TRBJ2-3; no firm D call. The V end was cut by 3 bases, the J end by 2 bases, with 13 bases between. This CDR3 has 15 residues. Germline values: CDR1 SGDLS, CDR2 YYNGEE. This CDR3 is CASSAVRATTDTQYF. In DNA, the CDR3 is TGTGCCAGCAGCGCCGTAAGGGCGACCACAGATACGCAGTATTTT.

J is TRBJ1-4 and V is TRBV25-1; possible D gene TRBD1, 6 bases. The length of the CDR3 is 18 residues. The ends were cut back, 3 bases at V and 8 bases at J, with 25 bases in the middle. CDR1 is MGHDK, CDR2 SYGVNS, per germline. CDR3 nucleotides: TGTGCCAGCAGTGAGTTGAATAAAGACAGGCGTCGGTACGAAAAACTGTTTTTT. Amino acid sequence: CASSELNKDRRRYEKLFF. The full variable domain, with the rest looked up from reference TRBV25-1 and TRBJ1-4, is EADIYQTPRYLVIGTGKKITLECSQTMGHDKMYWYQQDPGMELHLIHYSYGVNSTEKGDLSSESTVSRIRTEHFPLTLESARPSHTSQYLCASSELNKDRRRYEKLFFGSGTQLSVL.

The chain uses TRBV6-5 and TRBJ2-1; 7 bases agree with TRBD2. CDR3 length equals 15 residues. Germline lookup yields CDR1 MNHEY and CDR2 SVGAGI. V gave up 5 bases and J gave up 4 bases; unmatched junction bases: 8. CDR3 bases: TGTGCCAGCAGTAATTCGGCGGGAGCTTACAATGAGCAGTTCTTC. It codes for CASSNSAGAYNEQFF.

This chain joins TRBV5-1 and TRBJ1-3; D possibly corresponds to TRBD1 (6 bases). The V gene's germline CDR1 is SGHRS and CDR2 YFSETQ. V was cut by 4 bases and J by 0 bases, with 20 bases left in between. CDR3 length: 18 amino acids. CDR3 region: CASSTQQGPFTSGNTIYF. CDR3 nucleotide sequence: TGCGCCAGCAGCACCCAACAGGGACCGTTTACCTCTGGAAACACCATATATTTT.

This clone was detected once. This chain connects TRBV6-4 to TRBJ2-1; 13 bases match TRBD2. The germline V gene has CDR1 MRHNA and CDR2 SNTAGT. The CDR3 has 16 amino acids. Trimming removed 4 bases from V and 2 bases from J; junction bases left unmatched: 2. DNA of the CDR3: TGTGCCAGCAGTGCCGGGACTAGCGGGACCTACAATGAGCAGTTCTTC. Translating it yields CASSAGTSGTYNEQFF.

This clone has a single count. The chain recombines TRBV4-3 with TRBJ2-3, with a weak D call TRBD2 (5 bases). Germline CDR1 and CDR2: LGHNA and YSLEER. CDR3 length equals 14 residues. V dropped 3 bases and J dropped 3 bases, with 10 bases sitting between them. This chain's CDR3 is CASSQNGITDTQYF. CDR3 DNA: TGCGCCAGCAGCCAGAACGGGATTACAGATACGCAGTATTTT.

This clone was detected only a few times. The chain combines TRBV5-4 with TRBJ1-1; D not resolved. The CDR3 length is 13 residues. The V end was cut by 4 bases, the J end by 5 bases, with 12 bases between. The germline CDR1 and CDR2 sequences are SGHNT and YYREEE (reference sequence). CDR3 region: CASSQPLSTEAFF. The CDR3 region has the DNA TGTGCCAGCAGCCAACCCCTTTCAACTGAAGCTTTCTTT.

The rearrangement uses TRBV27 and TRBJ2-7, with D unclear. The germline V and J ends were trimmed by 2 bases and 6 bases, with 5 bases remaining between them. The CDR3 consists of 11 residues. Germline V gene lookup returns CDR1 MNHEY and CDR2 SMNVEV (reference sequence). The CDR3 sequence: CASSLSGEQYF. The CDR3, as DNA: TGTGCCAGCAGTTTAAGTGGCGAGCAGTACTTC.

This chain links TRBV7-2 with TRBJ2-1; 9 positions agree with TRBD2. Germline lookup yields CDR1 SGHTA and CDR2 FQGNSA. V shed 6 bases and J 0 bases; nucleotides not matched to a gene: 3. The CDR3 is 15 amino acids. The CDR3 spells CASRKLAGSYNEQFF. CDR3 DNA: TGTGCCAGCAGAAAACTAGCGGGCTCCTACAATGAGCAGTTCTTC.

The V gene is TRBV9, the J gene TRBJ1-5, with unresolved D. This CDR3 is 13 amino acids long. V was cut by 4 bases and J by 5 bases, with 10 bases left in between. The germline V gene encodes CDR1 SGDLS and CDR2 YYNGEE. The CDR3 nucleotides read TGTGCCAGCAGCCGCTGGGGAGATCAGCCCCAGCATTTT. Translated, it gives CASSRWGDQPQHF.

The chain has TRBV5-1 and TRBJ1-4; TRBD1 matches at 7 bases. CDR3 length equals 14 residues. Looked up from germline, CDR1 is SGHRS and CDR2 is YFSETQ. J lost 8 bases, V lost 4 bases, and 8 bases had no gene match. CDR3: CASSVTGVAEKLFF. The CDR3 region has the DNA TGCGCCAGCAGCGTCACAGGGGTCGCGGAAAAACTGTTTTTT.

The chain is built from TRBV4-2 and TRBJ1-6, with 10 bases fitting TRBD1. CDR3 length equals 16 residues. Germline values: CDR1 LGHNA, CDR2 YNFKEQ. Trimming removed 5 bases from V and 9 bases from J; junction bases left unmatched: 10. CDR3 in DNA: TGTGCCAGCAGCTCTGTGGACAGGGGGTCCGCTTCACCCCTCCACTTT. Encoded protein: CASSSVDRGSASPLHF.

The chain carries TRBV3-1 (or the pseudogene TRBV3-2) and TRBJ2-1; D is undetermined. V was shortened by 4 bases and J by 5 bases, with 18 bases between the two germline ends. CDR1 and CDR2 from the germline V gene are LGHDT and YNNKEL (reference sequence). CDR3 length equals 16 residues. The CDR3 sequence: CASSPGDPHSDNEQFF. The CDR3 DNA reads TGTGCCAGCAGCCCCGGCGATCCCCATTCCGACAATGAGCAGTTCTTC.

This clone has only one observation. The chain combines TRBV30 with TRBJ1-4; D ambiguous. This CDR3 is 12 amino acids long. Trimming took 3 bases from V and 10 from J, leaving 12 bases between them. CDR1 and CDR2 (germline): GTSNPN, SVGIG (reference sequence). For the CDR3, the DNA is TGTGCCTGGAGCTCGTCGGGCGGAAAACTGTTTTTT. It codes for CAWSSSGGKLFF.

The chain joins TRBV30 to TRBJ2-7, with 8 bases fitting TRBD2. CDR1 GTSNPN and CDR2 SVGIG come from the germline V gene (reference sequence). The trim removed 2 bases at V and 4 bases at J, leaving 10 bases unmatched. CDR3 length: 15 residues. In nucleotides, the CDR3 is TGTGCCTGGAGTCTAGCGGGCGCGCGAACGTACGAGCAGTACTTC. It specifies CAWSLAGARTYEQYF.

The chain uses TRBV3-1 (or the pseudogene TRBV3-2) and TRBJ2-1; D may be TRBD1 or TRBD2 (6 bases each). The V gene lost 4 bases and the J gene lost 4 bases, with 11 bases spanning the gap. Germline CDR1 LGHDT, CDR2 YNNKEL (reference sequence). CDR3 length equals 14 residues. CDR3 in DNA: TGTGCCAGCAGCCTTGGGGGGCCTTACAATGAGCAGTTCTTC. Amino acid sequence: CASSLGGPYNEQFF.